What follows are 16 T cell receptor beta chains derived from one specimen sequenced in a study of cytomegalovirus exposure and HLA in healthy donors (dated by TCRdb to the late 2010s). The library came from the immunoSEQ multiplex PCR assay. The multiplex PCR relied on a mix of 60 forward primers for TCR Vbeta segments and 13 reverse primers for TCR Jbeta segments. TCRdb limited this immuneACCESS table to in-frame rearrangements with V and J called. A share of clones is missing; checked studies link under half to unresolved V genes, and the rest is unexplained. Recorded for this sample are some 98,000 clones; 76% of them occurred a single time. The top ten clones comprise roughly 2% of the sample. The specimen sequenced was PBMCs. The receptor source for this set is a man aged 35 to 55 in good health and CMV-seronegative.

The V call is TRBV4-3, the J call TRBJ2-7; D is perhaps TRBD1 (6 bases). The germline V gene encodes CDR1 LGHNA and CDR2 YSLEER. The CDR3 is 13 amino acids. The germline V and J ends were trimmed by 1 base and 5 bases, with 9 bases remaining between them. CDR3 nucleotide sequence: TGCGCCAGCAGCCAAGTAGGGGGTCACGAGCAGTACTTC. Protein sequence: CASSQVGGHEQYF.

The chain has TRBV19 and TRBJ2-1; 9 bases map to TRBD1. Germline CDR1 is LNHDA and CDR2 is SQIVND (reference sequence). The CDR3 consists of 15 residues. V was clipped by 1 base and J by 9 bases; unmatched bases: 7. The CDR3 DNA reads as TGTGCCAGTAGTATAGGACAGGGGGGATCATTTGAGCAGTTCTTC. Its protein product is CASSIGQGGSFEQFF.

This clone turned up a few times. V gene TRBV6-1 combines with J gene TRBJ2-2, with a possible D match to TRBD1 (5 bases). This CDR3 has 14 residues. CDR1 is MNHNS, CDR2 SASEGT, per germline. The V end lost 2 bases, the J end lost 4 bases, and 8 bases lay between the germline ends. The CDR3 is CASSETGFTGELFF. CDR3 sequence (DNA): TGTGCCAGCAGTGAAACAGGTTTCACCGGGGAGCTGTTTTTT.

The J gene is TRBJ2-5, the V gene TRBV7-2; possibly TRBD2 for D (6 bases). Trimming pared 4 bases from V and 3 bases from J, leaving 27 bases between. Germline V CDR1 and CDR2: SGHTA, FQGNSA. The CDR3 runs to 19 residues. The CDR3, as DNA: TGTGCCAGCAGCTCGAAAGTTTTTGCGGCAACGGGGGATAAAGAGACCCAGTACTTC. Translation gives CASSSKVFAATGDKETQYF.

The J gene is TRBJ2-7, the V gene TRBV28; TRBD2 might be the D (5 bases). This CDR3 has 14 amino acids. Germline CDR1 reads MDHEN; CDR2 reads SYDVKM. The ends were cut back, 5 bases at V and 2 bases at J, with 13 bases in the middle. CDR3 DNA sequence: TGTGCCAGCAGTCCTAGCCCTAGGGCCTACGAGCAGTACTTC. Residues: CASSPSPRAYEQYF.

Written as DNA, the CDR3 is TGTGCCAGCAGCTTAACAAGAGTAGCGGCGAGCTCCTACAATGAGCAGTTCTTC. Translating it yields CASSLTRVAASSYNEQFF. The genes are TRBV7-6 and TRBJ2-1, with D possibly matching TRBD2 (6 bases). The CDR3 has 18 residues. Trimming cost V 2 bases and J 0 bases, with 17 bases left between them. Germline V lookup: CDR1 SGHVS, CDR2 FNYEAQ.

The chain couples TRBV27 to TRBJ1-5; D is unclear. Trimming took off 5 bases at V and 2 bases at J, with 7 bases between the two ends. CDR1 is MNHEY, CDR2 SMNVEV, per germline (reference sequence). This CDR3 has 13 amino acids. The DNA for the CDR3 is TGTGCCAGCAGTGTTGGGCGCAATCAGCCCCAGCATTTT. Amino acids: CASSVGRNQPQHF.

The chain combines TRBV29-1 with TRBJ1-1; TRBD1 might be the D (6 bases). V was cut by 7 bases and J by 5 bases, with 11 bases left in between. Germline CDR1 reads SQVTM; CDR2 reads ANQGSEA. The CDR3 length is 11 residues. CDR3 coding DNA: TGCAGCGCCAAAGGGGGAACTGAAGCTTTCTTT. It encodes CSAKGGTEAFF.

V and J are TRBV2 and TRBJ1-2, with no clear D. The V gene lost 5 bases and the J gene lost 2 bases, with 9 bases spanning the gap. Germline V gives CDR1 SNHLY, CDR2 FYNNEI. This CDR3 comprises 13 residues. This chain's CDR3 is CASSRGENYGYTF. As DNA, the CDR3 is TGTGCCAGCAGTCGCGGGGAAAACTATGGCTACACCTTC.

The chain joins TRBV5-1 to TRBJ2-4; tentative D call: TRBD1 (6 bases). The germline V and J ends were trimmed by 0 bases and 7 bases, with 11 bases remaining between them. This CDR3 comprises 14 residues. Germline assignment: CDR1 SGHRS and CDR2 YFSETQ. CDR3 loop: CASSLGRGVNIQYF. The CDR3 bases are TGCGCCAGCAGCTTGGGCAGGGGAGTCAACATTCAGTACTTC.

The rearrangement joins TRBV4-3 to TRBJ2-1; 11 bases line up with TRBD2. Trimming removed 4 bases from V and 4 bases from J; junction bases left unmatched: 3. In germline, CDR1 is LGHNA, CDR2 YSLEER. This CDR3 spans 15 amino acids. The DNA for the CDR3 is TGCGCCAGCAGCCGACTAGCGGGGAGTTACAATGAGCAGTTCTTC. Its protein product is CASSRLAGSYNEQFF.

This clone has just a few counts. The V gene is TRBV15, the J gene TRBJ1-1; D perhaps matches TRBD1 (6 bases). Germline CDR1 and CDR2: LNHNV and YYDKDF (reference sequence). V lost 2 bases, J lost 6 bases, and 16 bases lay in between. This CDR3 is built from 15 residues. CDR3 coding DNA: TGTGCCACCAGCAGAAACCCCATTAAGGGGGCTGAAGCTTTCTTT. Its translation: CATSRNPIKGAEAFF.

CDR3 nucleotide sequence: TGTGCCAGCAGTTTACGGCAGGGGACCCACGAGCAGTACTTC. Translation: CASSLRQGTHEQYF. The chain combines TRBV28 with TRBJ2-7; possibly TRBD1 for D (6 bases). The germline CDR1 and CDR2 sequences are MDHEN and SYDVKM. With 2 bases removed from V and 5 bases from J, the gap between germline ends came to 13 bases. This CDR3 spans 14 amino acids. The full variable domain, in which reference TRBV28 and TRBJ2-7 provide the parts outside the CDR3, is DVKVTQSSRYLVKRTGEKVFLECVQDMDHENMFWYRQDPGLGLRLIYFSYDVKMKEKGDIPEGYSVSREKKERFSLILESASTNQTSMYLCASSLRQGTHEQYFGPGTRLTVT.

This chain links TRBV28 with TRBJ1-2; TRBD1 is a possible D gene (5 bases). The length of the CDR3 is 17 residues. Germline V gives CDR1 MDHEN, CDR2 SYDVKM. Trimming took 5 bases from V and 4 from J, leaving 23 bases between them. In DNA, the CDR3 is TGTGCCAGCAGTCCAATAGGGCAGGGTAACCTTCCCTATGGCTACACCTTC. As protein: CASSPIGQGNLPYGYTF.

The chain has TRBV28 and TRBJ1-3; TRBD1 matches at 9 bases. The CDR3 extends over 16 amino acids. The J segment lost 8 bases and the V segment lost 4 bases, leaving 12 bases of the junction unmatched. CDR1 and CDR2 from the germline V gene are MDHEN and SYDVKM. DNA for the CDR3: TGTGCCAGCAGTTCGGGCGCCACAGGGGGCGGGTACACCATATATTTT. The encoded protein is CASSSGATGGGYTIYF.

The chain carries TRBV11-3 and TRBJ2-7; 9 bases fit TRBD1. Losses at the gene ends were 4 bases for V and 2 bases for J; bases not matched to a gene: 3. CDR1 and CDR2 from the germline V gene are SGHNT and YENEEA. This CDR3 region has 14 residues. In nucleotides, the CDR3 is TGTGCCAGCAGCTCCAGACAGGGGGCCTACGAGCAGTACTTC. Amino acids: CASSSRQGAYEQYF.